This paragraph covers one TCR beta chain sequence. The antigen is not known. Naive CD8 cells lacked CD45RO, underwent positive selection for CCR7 and left out terminally differentiated effector memory CD45RA+ cells. With 5 bases clipped from V and 2 bases from J, the junction kept 2 bases outside the gene matches. The CDR3 sequence is 14 residues long. Germline-derived CDR1 and CDR2 are MNHEY and SVGAGI. Assay used: immunoSEQ multiplex PCR; TCRdb lists only in-frame clones, some missing. Here the sample spans about 2 million clones, 85% to 95% being singletons. This entry belongs to a study of shared clonotypes between healthy human individuals. Points from the study as a whole: Sampling was confined to blood; repertoires within tissues likely differ.

V usage is TRBV6-5 and J usage is TRBJ2-1; 8 bases line up with TRBD1. The source material was naive CD8+ T cells sorted from blood. The sequence was obtained from a man aged 18-30 years in good health. The CDR3 region has the DNA TGTGCCAGCAGTGGACAGGGTGCCTACAATGAGCAGTTCTTC. This gives the protein CASSGQGAYNEQFF.